These T cell receptor beta chains were read from a single sample in a study of T-cell reconstitution after alpha-beta-depleted transplantation in children. One entry per CDR3 protein results from TCRdb running MiXCR on the PCR reads. The repertoire holds about 340,000 distinct CDR3 sequences, with roughly 14% as singletons. Sequences were derived from PBMCs, sampled from the stem cell graft. These receptors were collected from a human donor who donated a stem cell graft to a child with Fanconi anemia. The CDR3 runs from the conserved cysteine through the conserved F or W. Clone sizes are given selectively: once, few, many, or a class where the clone is expanded.

abundance	v_gene	j_gene	CDR3aa
NA	TRBV2	TRBJ2-3	CAGGRENTDTQYF
few	TRBV3-1	TRBJ1-5	CASSQDQVPSQPQHF
few	TRBV7-9	TRBJ2-3	CASSSTPGLAGTDTQYF
many	TRBV15	TRBJ1-1	CATSRLLNTEAFF
NA	TRBV7-2	TRBJ2-3	CASSLFMTDTQYF
many	TRBV12-3/TRBV12-4	TRBJ1-1	CASSPTGLRAGVGRTEAFF
few	TRBV12-3/TRBV12-4	TRBJ1-3	CASSTSGWDTIYF
NA	TRBV7-2	TRBJ1-1	CASSLGPLGNTEAFF
NA	TRBV7-8	TRBJ2-2	CASSLATGGVTGELFF
few	TRBV20-1	TRBJ2-2	CSARGPGELFF
few	TRBV7-2	TRBJ1-5	CASSLLGKDQPQHF
many	TRBV6-5	TRBJ1-2	CASSPRRGMAYGYTF
many	TRBV29-1	TRBJ2-1	CSVPPSRAGGNEQFF
many	TRBV25-1	TRBJ1-6	CASSDGRGTYNSPLHF
few	TRBV6-2/TRBV6-3	TRBJ2-1	CASSYGGGTYNEQFF
few	TRBV10-3	TRBJ1-1	CAISELPNTEAFF
NA	TRBV20-1	TRBJ2-1	CSARGLSEQFF
many	TRBV5-1	TRBJ2-3	CASSLAASGHSTDTQYF
NA	TRBV7-6	TRBJ1-5	CASSWGGHWGEPQHF
NA	TRBV4-3	TRBJ2-7	CASSQGISQEYEQYF
NA	TRBV5-1	TRBJ2-7	CASSFSGSTYEQYF
NA	TRBV14	TRBJ1-1	CASSLSRGENTEAFF
few	TRBV29-1	TRBJ1-2	CSVSSGINYGYTF
NA	TRBV5-1	TRBJ1-1	CARSANTEAFF
many	TRBV15	TRBJ1-2	CATSRDRHSGRVSLGGYTF
few	TRBV24-1	TRBJ2-3	CATSGGDTQYF
many	TRBV5-5	TRBJ2-1	CASSHRDSRINEQFF
many	TRBV7-9	TRBJ2-1	CASSPSGGPQMNEQFF
few	TRBV27	TRBJ2-1	CASSLQEGREQFF
NA	TRBV7-2	TRBJ2-5	CASSPGLAEETQYF
many	TRBV27	TRBJ2-1	CASSFGVASYNEQFF
NA	TRBV10-3	TRBJ1-1	CAISERATEAFF
few	TRBV12-3/TRBV12-4	TRBJ2-7	CASSFGKASYEQYF
NA	TRBV12-3/TRBV12-4	TRBJ2-2	CASSLHAGELFF
NA	TRBV5-6	TRBJ2-7	CASSLFNSHVWEQYF
few	TRBV4-2	TRBJ1-1	CASSQDFGVGTEAFF
many	TRBV28	TRBJ2-2	CASSTLGVPNTGELFF
NA	TRBV12-3/TRBV12-4	TRBJ2-5	CASSLVGVPETQYF
many	TRBV5-1	TRBJ2-2	CASSLGQTNTGELFF
few	TRBV30	TRBJ2-1	CAWSVLYNEQFF
NA	TRBV20-1	TRBJ2-2	CSARQSLNTGELFF
few	TRBV20-1	TRBJ1-3	CSAFLGGLGNTIYF
many	TRBV5-1	TRBJ2-1	CASSLGQGIKQFF
NA	TRBV6-1	TRBJ1-1	CASSEVGEAFF
NA	TRBV27	TRBJ1-2	CASSLYQGFYGYTF
few	TRBV7-2	TRBJ1-2	CASSLVNNYGYTF
many	TRBV5-4	TRBJ2-1	CASRQGGNTGYNEQFF
NA	TRBV5-1	TRBJ1-1	CASSLEGTGQTEAFF
few	TRBV30	TRBJ1-1	CAWSVGVSAEAFF
NA	TRBV19	TRBJ1-2	CASSAGALPYGYTF
NA	TRBV18	TRBJ2-2	CASSRRQGDFNTGELFF
NA	TRBV28	TRBJ1-4	CASSLAGWDEKLFF
few	TRBV24-1	TRBJ2-1	CATSPSYNEQFF
few	TRBV6-5	TRBJ1-6	CASSYAKGAGSPLHF
many	TRBV15	TRBJ2-7	CATSRGHLEEQYF
NA	TRBV2	TRBJ2-5	CALGLPLQETQYF
many	TRBV18	TRBJ2-3	CASSTRGRNTDTQYF